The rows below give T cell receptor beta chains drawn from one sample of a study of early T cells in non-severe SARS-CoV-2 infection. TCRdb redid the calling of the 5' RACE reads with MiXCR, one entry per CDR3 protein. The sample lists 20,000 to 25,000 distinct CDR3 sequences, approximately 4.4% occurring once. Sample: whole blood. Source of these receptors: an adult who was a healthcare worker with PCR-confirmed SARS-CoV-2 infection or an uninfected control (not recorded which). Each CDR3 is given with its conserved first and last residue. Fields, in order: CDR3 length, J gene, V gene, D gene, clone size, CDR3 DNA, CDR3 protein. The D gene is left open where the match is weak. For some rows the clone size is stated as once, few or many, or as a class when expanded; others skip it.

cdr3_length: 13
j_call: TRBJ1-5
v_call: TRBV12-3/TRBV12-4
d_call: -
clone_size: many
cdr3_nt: TGTGCCAGCAGTTTGGAGAGGTCCTCAGCCCAGCATTTT
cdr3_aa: CASSLERSSAQHF

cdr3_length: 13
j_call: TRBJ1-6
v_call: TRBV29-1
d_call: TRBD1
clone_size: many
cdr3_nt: TGCAGCGTTGGGGACAGTTATAATTCACCCCTCCACTTT
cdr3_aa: CSVGDSYNSPLHF

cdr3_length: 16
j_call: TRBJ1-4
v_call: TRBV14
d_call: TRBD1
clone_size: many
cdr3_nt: TGTGCCAGCAGCCCCTGGACAGGGGGCGTGAGGGAAAAACTGTTTTTT
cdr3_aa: CASSPWTGGVREKLFF

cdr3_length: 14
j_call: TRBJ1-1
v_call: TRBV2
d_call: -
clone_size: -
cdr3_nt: TGTGCCAGCAGTGAGATTTCTATGAACACTGAAGCTTTCTTT
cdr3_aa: CASSEISMNTEAFF

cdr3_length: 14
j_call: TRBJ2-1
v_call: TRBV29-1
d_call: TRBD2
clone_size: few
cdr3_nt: TGCAGCGCACAGAGCGGGGGGGCCCGCAATGAGCAGTTCTTC
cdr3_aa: CSAQSGGARNEQFF

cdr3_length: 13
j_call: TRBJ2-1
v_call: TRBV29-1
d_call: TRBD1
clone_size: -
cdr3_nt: TGCAGCGTTGATGAGGGGGCCCTAAGGGAGCAGTTCTTC
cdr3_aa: CSVDEGALREQFF

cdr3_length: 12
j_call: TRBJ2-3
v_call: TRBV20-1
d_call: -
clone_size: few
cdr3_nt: TGCAGTGCTAGACCAGACACAGATACGCAGTATTTT
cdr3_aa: CSARPDTDTQYF

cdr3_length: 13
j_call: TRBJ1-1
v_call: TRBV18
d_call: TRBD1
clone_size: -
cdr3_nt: TGTGCCAGCTCACCGGGACAGCTTGCTGAAGCTTTCTTT
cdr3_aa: CASSPGQLAEAFF

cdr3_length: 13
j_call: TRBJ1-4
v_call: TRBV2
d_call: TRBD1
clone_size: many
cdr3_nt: TGTGCCAGCAAGGGACAGCGGAATGAAAAACTGTTTTTT
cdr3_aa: CASKGQRNEKLFF

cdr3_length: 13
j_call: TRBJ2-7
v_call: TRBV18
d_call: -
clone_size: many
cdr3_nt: TGTGCCAGCTTCCAACGGGGACCCTACGAGCAGTACTTC
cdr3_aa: CASFQRGPYEQYF

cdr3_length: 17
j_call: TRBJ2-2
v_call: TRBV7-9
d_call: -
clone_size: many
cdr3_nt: TGTGCCAGCAGCTTGCTAGGGGACTCCGCGAACACCGGGGAGCTGTTTTTT
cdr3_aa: CASSLLGDSANTGELFF

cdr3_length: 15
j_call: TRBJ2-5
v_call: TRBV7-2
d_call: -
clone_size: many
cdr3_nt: TGTGCCAGCAGCTTATTTCCCGGGGATCAAGAGACCCAGTACTTC
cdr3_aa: CASSLFPGDQETQYF

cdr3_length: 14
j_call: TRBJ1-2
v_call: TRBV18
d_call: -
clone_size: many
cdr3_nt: TGTGCCAGCTCACCCCAGGCGCAAGGGCTTGGCTACACCTTC
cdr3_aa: CASSPQAQGLGYTF

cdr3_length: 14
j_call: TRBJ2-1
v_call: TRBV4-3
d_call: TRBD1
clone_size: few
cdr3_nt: TGCGCCAGCAGCAGGGGGCGCGAAGGGAATGAGCAGTTCTTC
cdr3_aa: CASSRGREGNEQFF

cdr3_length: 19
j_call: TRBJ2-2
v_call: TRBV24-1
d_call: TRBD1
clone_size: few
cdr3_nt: TGTGCCACCAGTGAGTTTCCTAGGGACAGGGGAAGGTCGCCCGGGGAGCTGTTTTTT
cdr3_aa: CATSEFPRDRGRSPGELFF

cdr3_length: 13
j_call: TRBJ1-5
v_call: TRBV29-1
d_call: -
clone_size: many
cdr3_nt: TGCAGCGTTGGGGGGAATTCAGGTCAGCCCCAGCATTTT
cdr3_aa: CSVGGNSGQPQHF

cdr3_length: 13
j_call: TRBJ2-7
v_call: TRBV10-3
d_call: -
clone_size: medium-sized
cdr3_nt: TGTGCCATCAGCCGACAGGACTCCTACGAGCAGTACTTC
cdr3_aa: CAISRQDSYEQYF

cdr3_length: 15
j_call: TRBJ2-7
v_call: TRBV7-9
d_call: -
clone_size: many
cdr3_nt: TGTGCCAGCAGCTTAGGAGTTTGGACCGGATTCGAGCAGTACTTC
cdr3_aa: CASSLGVWTGFEQYF

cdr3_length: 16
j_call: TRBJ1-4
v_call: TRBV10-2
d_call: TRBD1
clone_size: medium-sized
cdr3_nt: TGCGCCAGCACGCCCCACCAGACAGGGAGGGGTGAAAAACTGTTTTTT
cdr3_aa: CASTPHQTGRGEKLFF

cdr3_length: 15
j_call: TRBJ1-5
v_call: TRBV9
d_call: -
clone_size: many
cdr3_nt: TGTGCCAGCTCCCCAGGAGGGGACTTCAATCAGCCCCAGCATTTT
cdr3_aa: CASSPGGDFNQPQHF

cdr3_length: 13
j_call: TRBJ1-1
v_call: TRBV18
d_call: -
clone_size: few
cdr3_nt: TGTGCCAGCTCAATCGAGGTGAACACTGAAGCTTTCTTT
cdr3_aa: CASSIEVNTEAFF

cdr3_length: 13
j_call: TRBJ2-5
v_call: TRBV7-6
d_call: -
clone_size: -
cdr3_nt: TGTGCCAGCAGCTTAGCGGGGGTGGAGACCCAGTACTTC
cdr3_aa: CASSLAGVETQYF

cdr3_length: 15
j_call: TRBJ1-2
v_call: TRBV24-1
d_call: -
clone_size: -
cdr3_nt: TGTGCCACCAGTGAACGACTCACAGGGTTCTATGGCTACACCTTC
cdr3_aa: CATSERLTGFYGYTF

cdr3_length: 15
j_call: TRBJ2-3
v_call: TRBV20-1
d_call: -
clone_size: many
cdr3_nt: TGCAGTGCAGAACGGGGGGCCGGGGCCACAGATACGCAGTATTTT
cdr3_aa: CSAERGAGATDTQYF